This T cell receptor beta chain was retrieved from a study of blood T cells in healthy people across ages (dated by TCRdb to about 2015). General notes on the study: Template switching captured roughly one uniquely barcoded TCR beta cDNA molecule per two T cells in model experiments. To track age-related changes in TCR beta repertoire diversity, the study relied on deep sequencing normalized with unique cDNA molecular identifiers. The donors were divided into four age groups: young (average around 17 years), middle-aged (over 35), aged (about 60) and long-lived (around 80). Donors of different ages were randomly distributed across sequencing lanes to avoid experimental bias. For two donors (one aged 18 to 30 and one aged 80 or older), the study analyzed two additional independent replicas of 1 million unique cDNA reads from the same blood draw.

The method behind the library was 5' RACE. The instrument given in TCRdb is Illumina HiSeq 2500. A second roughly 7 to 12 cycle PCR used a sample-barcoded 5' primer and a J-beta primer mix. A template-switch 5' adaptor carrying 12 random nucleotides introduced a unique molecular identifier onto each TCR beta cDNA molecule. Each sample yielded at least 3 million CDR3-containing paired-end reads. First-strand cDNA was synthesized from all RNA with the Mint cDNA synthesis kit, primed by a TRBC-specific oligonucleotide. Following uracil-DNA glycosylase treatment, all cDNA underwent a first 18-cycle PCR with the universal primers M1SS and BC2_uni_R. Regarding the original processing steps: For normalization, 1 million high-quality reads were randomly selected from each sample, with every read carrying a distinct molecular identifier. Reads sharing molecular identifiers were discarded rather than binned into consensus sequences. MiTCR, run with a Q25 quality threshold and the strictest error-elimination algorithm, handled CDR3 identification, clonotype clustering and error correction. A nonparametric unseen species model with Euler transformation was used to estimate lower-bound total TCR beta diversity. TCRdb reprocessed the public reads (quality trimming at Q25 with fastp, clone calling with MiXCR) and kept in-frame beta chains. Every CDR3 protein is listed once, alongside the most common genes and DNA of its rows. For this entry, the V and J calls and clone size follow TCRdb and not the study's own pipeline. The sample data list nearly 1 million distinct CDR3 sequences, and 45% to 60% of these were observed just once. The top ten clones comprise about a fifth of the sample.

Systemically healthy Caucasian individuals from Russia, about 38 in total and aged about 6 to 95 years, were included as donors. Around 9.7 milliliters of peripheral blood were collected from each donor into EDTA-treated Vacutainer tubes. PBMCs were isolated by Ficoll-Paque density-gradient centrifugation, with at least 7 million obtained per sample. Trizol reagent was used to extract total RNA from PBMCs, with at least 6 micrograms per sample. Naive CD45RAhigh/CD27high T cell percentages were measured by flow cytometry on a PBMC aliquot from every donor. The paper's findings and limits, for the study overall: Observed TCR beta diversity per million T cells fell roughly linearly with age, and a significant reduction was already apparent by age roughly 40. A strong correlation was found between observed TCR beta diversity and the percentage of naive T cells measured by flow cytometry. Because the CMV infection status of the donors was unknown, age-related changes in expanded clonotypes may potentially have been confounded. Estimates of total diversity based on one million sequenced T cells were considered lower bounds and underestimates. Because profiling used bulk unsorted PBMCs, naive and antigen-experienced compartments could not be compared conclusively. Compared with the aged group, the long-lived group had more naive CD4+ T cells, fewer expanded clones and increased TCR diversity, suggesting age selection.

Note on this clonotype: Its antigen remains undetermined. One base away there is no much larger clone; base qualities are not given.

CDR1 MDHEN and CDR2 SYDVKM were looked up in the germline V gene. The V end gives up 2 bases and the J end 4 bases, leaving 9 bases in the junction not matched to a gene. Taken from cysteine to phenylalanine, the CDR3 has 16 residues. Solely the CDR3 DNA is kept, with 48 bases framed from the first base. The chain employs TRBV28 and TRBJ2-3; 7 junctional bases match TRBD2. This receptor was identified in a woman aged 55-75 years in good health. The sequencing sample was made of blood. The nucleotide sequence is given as TGTGCCAGCAGTTTAGCCAACGGGGGGAGGCCAGATACGCAGTATTTT. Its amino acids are CASSLANGGRPDTQYF.